The 26 T cell receptor beta chains in this list originate from one sample, sequenced in a study of blood T cell repertoires in COVID-19. Using immunoSEQ multiplex PCR, the repertoire was profiled, and TCRdb retains in-frame clones only, with some absent. The table includes fewer than 300,000 clones, over 75% detected once. Sample: peripheral blood. The receptors here all came from a human donor in a cohort sampled during active COVID-19.

The chain has TRBV29-1 and TRBJ2-7; perhaps TRBD2 as D (6 bases). V lost 7 bases and J 0 bases, leaving 13 bases between the germline ends. The CDR3 has 13 amino acids. Germline loops: CDR1 SQVTM, CDR2 ANQGSEA. The CDR3 sequence: CSARGTDSYEQYF. The CDR3 DNA follows: TGCAGCGCTCGCGGGACGGACTCCTACGAGCAGTACTTC.

The chain links TRBV18 to TRBJ1-3; 7 positions agree with TRBD1. The length of the CDR3 is 15 residues. Per the germline V gene, CDR1 is KGHSH and CDR2 is LQKENI. V was pared by 3 bases and J by 3 bases, with 5 bases of the junction left unmatched. The CDR3 coding sequence is TGTGCCAGCTCACCGGAGGGGGCTCGTGGAAACACCATATATTTT. Protein sequence: CASSPEGARGNTIYF.

The chain carries TRBV6-2 or TRBV6-3 and TRBJ2-1; TRBD2 might be the D (5 bases). CDR1 and CDR2 (germline): MNHEY, SVGEGT. This CDR3 has 15 residues. V lost 3 bases and J lost 3, with 12 bases in between. The CDR3 DNA reads TGTGCCAGCAGTTATATGAGGGCTAGCTACAATGAGCAGTTCTTC. This codes for CASSYMRASYNEQFF.

This clone was found once. The V gene is TRBV6-6, the J gene TRBJ2-1; 12 positions match TRBD1. V shed 5 bases, J shed 9 bases, and the junction held 5 bases outside the gene matches. CDR1 MNHNY and CDR2 SVGAGI come from the germline V gene (reference sequence). The CDR3 covers 14 residues. CDR3 in amino acids: CASSRDRGRSEQFF. The DNA of the CDR3 is TGTGCCAGCAGTCGGGACAGGGGGCGCAGTGAGCAGTTCTTC.

The V and J genes are TRBV7-9 and TRBJ1-1, with D maybe TRBD1 (6 bases). The CDR3 totals 15 residues. CDR1 is SEHNR and CDR2 is FQNEAQ in the germline V gene (reference sequence). Trimming left V 3 bases short and J 0 bases short, with 11 bases between. The CDR3: CASSFGQYMNTEAFF. Written as DNA, the CDR3 is TGTGCCAGCAGCTTCGGACAGTACATGAACACTGAAGCTTTCTTT.

The CDR3 DNA sequence: TGTGCCAGCAAGGGGCAGGGGGCGTCTGAAGCTTTCTTT. Amino acids: CASKGQGASEAFF. V and J are TRBV2 and TRBJ1-1, with 8 positions matching TRBD1. V trimming: 7 bases; J trimming: 6 bases; junction bases outside the gene matches: 7. The CDR3 covers 13 residues. Per germline, CDR1 SNHLY and CDR2 FYNNEI.

This clone showed up many times. The CDR3 DNA reads as TGCGCCAGCAGCCAAGATCGGTTAGAGCAGGGAGGATCTGAAGCTTTCTTT. Amino acid sequence: CASSQDRLEQGGSEAFF. The chain is built from TRBV4-3 and TRBJ1-1, with a tentative D call TRBD1 (5 bases). V lost 0 bases to trimming and J lost 6 bases, with 20 bases between them. From germline, CDR1 is LGHNA and CDR2 YSLEER. The CDR3 runs 17 residues.

The chain recombines TRBV7-9 with TRBJ2-7; 8 bases agree with TRBD1. The germline V gene encodes CDR1 SEHNR and CDR2 FQNEAQ (reference sequence). The junction had 10 bases not matched to a gene; V was cut back by 4 bases and J by 5 bases. This CDR3 spans 15 amino acids. The CDR3 DNA reads as TGTGCCAGCAGCTCGCAGGGGGCCATCGTCCACGAGCAGTACTTC. Translation gives CASSSQGAIVHEQYF.

V is TRBV6-2 or TRBV6-3 and J is TRBJ1-1; D gene uncertain. CDR1 MNHEY and CDR2 SVGEGT come from the germline V gene. The CDR3 contains 12 residues. V gave up 4 bases and J gave up 3 bases, with 6 bases separating them. CDR3 bases: TGTGCCAGCAGTTTCCCGGACACTGAAGCTTTCTTT. Protein product: CASSFPDTEAFF.

V and J are TRBV5-4 and TRBJ2-3; 7 positions match TRBD1. The CDR3 totals 14 residues. Germline V gives CDR1 SGHNT, CDR2 YYREEE (reference sequence). V dropped 1 base and J dropped 5; count of bases not matched to a gene: 4. The CDR3 nucleotides read TGTGCCAGCAGCTTGCGAACAGGGGAAGATACGCAGTATTTT. Its protein is CASSLRTGEDTQYF.

This sequence joins TRBV2 and TRBJ2-1; 10 bases map to TRBD2. The CDR3 is 15 residues long. Germline CDR1 SNHLY, CDR2 FYNNEI. V gave up 6 bases and J gave up 2 bases; unmatched junction bases: 4. The chain's CDR3 is CASSRTSGAYNEQFF. The DNA for the CDR3 is TGTGCCAGCAGCCGCACTAGCGGGGCCTACAATGAGCAGTTCTTC. The full variable domain, in which reference TRBV2 and TRBJ2-1 provide the parts outside the CDR3, is EPEVTQTPSHQVTQMGQEVILRCVPISNHLYFYWYRQILGQKVEFLVSFYNNEISEKSEIFDDQFSVERPDGSNFTLKIRSTKLEDSAMYFCASSRTSGAYNEQFFGPGTRLTVL.

This chain connects TRBV5-4 to TRBJ1-4; 8 bases match TRBD1. The length of the CDR3 is 16 residues. Germline V lookup: CDR1 SGHNT, CDR2 YYREEE (reference sequence). V trimming: 3 bases; J trimming: 7 bases; junction bases outside the gene matches: 11. The CDR3 here is CASSSGPEGTGEKLFF. Here the CDR3 DNA reads TGTGCCAGCAGCTCAGGGCCGGAGGGGACAGGTGAAAAACTGTTTTTT.

The table lists this clone with a few counts. This rearrangement joins TRBV10-1 to TRBJ2-5; 9 bases align to TRBD1. V shed 2 bases and J 2 bases; nucleotides not matched to a gene: 3. The CDR3 loop spans 15 amino acids. The germline CDR1 and CDR2 sequences are WNHNN and SYGVQD (reference sequence). CDR3 loop: CASSENGQGQETQYF. The CDR3 nucleotides are TGCGCCAGCAGTGAGAATGGACAGGGGCAAGAGACCCAGTACTTC.

The chain uses TRBV5-4 and TRBJ1-2; 12 nucleotides match TRBD1. The germline CDR1 and CDR2 sequences are SGHNT and YYREEE (reference sequence). The junction had 12 bases not matched to a gene; V was cut back by 6 bases and J by 3 bases. The CDR3 length is 17 residues. The CDR3 protein is CASTRSGQGALDYGYTF. Here the CDR3 DNA reads TGTGCCAGCACCCGGTCGGGACAGGGGGCGCTGGACTATGGCTACACCTTC. Full variable domain (missing parts from reference TRBV5-4 and TRBJ1-2): ETGVTQSPTHLIKTRGQQVTLRCSSQSGHNTVSWYQQALGQGPQFIFQYYREEENGRGNFPPRFSGLQFPNYSSELNVNALELDDSALYLCASTRSGQGALDYGYTFGSGTRLTVV.

The V and J genes are TRBV5-4 and TRBJ2-7; 14 bases fit TRBD2. The V segment lost 5 bases and the J segment 4 bases; nucleotides outside the gene matches: 8. This CDR3 comprises 16 residues. Per the germline V gene, CDR1 is SGHNT and CDR2 is YYREEE (reference sequence). CDR3: CASSGGTSGSRYEQYF. Written as DNA, the CDR3 is TGTGCCAGCAGTGGGGGGACTAGCGGGAGTCGATACGAGCAGTACTTC.

The chain joins TRBV5-6 to TRBJ1-5; TRBD1 agrees at 8 bases. The V segment lost 2 bases and the J segment 0 bases; nucleotides outside the gene matches: 7. The V gene's germline CDR1 is SGHDT and CDR2 YYEEEE. The CDR3 extends over 17 amino acids. The CDR3 DNA reads as TGTGCCAGCAGCTTCGGACAGGGCCTGTATAGCAATCAGCCCCAGCATTTT. Translated: CASSFGQGLYSNQPQHF. Together with reference TRBV5-6 and TRBJ1-5, the CDR3 gives the full variable domain: DAGVTQSPTHLIKTRGQQVTLRCSPKSGHDTVSWYQQALGQGPQFIFQYYEEEERQRGNFPDRFSGHQFPNYSSELNVNALLLGDSALYLCASSFGQGLYSNQPQHFGDGTRLSIL.

This chain joins TRBV19 and TRBJ2-1; 7 bases are shared with TRBD1. V gave up 0 bases and J gave up 5 bases; unmatched junction bases: 4. The V gene's germline CDR1 is LNHDA and CDR2 SQIVND (reference sequence). CDR3 length equals 15 residues. The CDR3 coding sequence is TGTGCCAGTAGTATAGATAGGCAGGGGGACAATGAGCAGTTCTTC. Its protein is CASSIDRQGDNEQFF.

This sequence joins TRBV5-4 and TRBJ2-3; D remains ambiguous. From germline, CDR1 is SGHNT and CDR2 YYREEE (reference sequence). The CDR3 contains 13 residues. Trimming took off 4 bases at V and 2 bases at J, with 8 bases between the two ends. The CDR3 bases are TGTGCCAGCAGCCCTGAGCCCACAGATACGCAGTATTTT. This encodes CASSPEPTDTQYF.

The rearrangement joins TRBV27 to TRBJ2-2; maybe TRBD2 (6 bases). With 3 bases removed from V and 0 bases from J, the gap between germline ends came to 8 bases. CDR3 length: 15 amino acids. Germline CDR1 is MNHEY and CDR2 is SMNVEV (reference sequence). In DNA, the CDR3 is TGTGCCAGCAGTTTTTGGGGGGCGAACACCGGGGAGCTGTTTTTT. This gives the protein CASSFWGANTGELFF.

The chain links TRBV27 to TRBJ1-4; D remains ambiguous. This CDR3 has 14 residues. V was shortened by 6 bases and J by 1 base, with 9 bases between the two germline ends. The germline gives CDR1 MNHEY, CDR2 SMNVEV (reference sequence). The CDR3 protein is CASSRLQTNEKLFF. As DNA, the CDR3 is TGTGCCAGCAGCAGACTCCAAACTAATGAAAAACTGTTTTTT.

V is TRBV11-2 and J is TRBJ1-2; 7 bases fit TRBD1. The germline V gene has CDR1 SGHAT and CDR2 FQNNGV. The CDR3 extends over 11 amino acids. The trim removed 4 bases at V and 13 bases at J, leaving 6 bases unmatched. CDR3: CASSYRGGRTF. The CDR3 DNA reads as TGTGCCAGCAGCTACAGGGGAGGCCGCACCTTC.

V and J are TRBV21-1 and TRBJ2-7; TRBD2, the D gene given by the table, was not confirmed from the DNA. TRBV21-1 is given as a pseudogene. There are 14 residues in the CDR3. DNA for the CDR3: TGTGCCAGCAGCATACTAGCGGGACTGATCGAGCAGTACTTC. Encoded protein: CASSILAGLIEQYF.

In its sample, this clone was seen a few times. This chain uses TRBV2 with TRBJ2-5; 10 bases fit TRBD2. CDR1 SNHLY and CDR2 FYNNEI come from the germline V gene. The CDR3 is 12 amino acids. V gave up 7 bases and J gave up 5 bases; unmatched junction bases: 1. The CDR3 DNA is TGTGCCAGCAAGCGGGAGGGGGAGACCCAGTACTTC. Translated, it gives CASKREGETQYF.

V is TRBV25-1 and J is TRBJ2-1, with 8 bases identical to TRBD2. CDR1 is MGHDK, CDR2 SYGVNS, per germline. This CDR3 spans 15 amino acids. The junction had 7 bases not matched to a gene; V was cut back by 2 bases and J by 7 bases. In DNA, the CDR3 is TGTGCCAGCAGTGAAACCGGGAGGGCGGGGAATGAGCAGTTCTTC. Translated, it gives CASSETGRAGNEQFF. Using reference TRBV25-1 and TRBJ2-1 for the parts outside the CDR3, the full variable domain is EADIYQTPRYLVIGTGKKITLECSQTMGHDKMYWYQQDPGMELHLIHYSYGVNSTEKGDLSSESTVSRIRTEHFPLTLESARPSHTSQYLCASSETGRAGNEQFFGPGTRLTVL.

The chain carries TRBV6-2 or TRBV6-3 and TRBJ2-7; 10 bases line up with TRBD2. CDR3 length: 13 amino acids. V lost 0 bases, J lost 10 bases, and 3 bases stayed unmatched. CDR1 and CDR2 from the germline V gene are MNHEY and SVGEGT. CDR3: CASSYSQRGGQYF. The CDR3, as DNA: TGTGCCAGCAGTTACTCCCAGCGGGGGGGCCAGTACTTC.

Comment on this clone: The same CDR3 can be traced to other DNA sequences in this sample. The J gene is TRBJ2-5, the V gene TRBV3-1 (or the pseudogene TRBV3-2); TRBD2 aligns across 12 bases. The CDR3 totals 16 residues. The V gene's germline CDR1 is LGHDT and CDR2 YNNKEL (reference sequence). Germline trimming cut 1 base from V and 3 bases from J; bases unmatched to any gene: 3. DNA for the CDR3: TGTGCCAGCAGCCAAGCAAGACTAGCGGGAGAAGAGACCCAGTACTTC. It yields the protein CASSQARLAGEETQYF.